A selection of T cell receptor beta chains follows, all from one sample in a study of early T cells in non-severe SARS-CoV-2 infection. Via MiXCR, TCRdb re-called the 5' RACE reads, giving one row per CDR3 protein. The table records under 40,000 distinct CDR3 sequences, around 5.7% of them present only once. The sequenced sample was whole blood. These receptors all stem from an adult who was a healthcare worker with PCR-confirmed SARS-CoV-2 infection or an uninfected control (not recorded which). Both conserved end residues are part of each CDR3. The order of the fields is D gene, V gene, J gene, clone size, CDR3 DNA, CDR3 protein. A D gene is named only where the DNA matches it firmly. Clone size is stated in some rows and not others, as once, few, many or a class when expanded.

>TRBD2|TRBV5-1|TRBJ2-7|few
TGCGCCAGCAGCTTGGTGTCTAGCGGGAGGGCCGAATACGAGCAGTACTTC
CASSLVSSGRAEYEQYF
>-|TRBV2|TRBJ1-5|-
TGTGCCAGCAACCGGGACTCCTTTCGGCCCCAGCATTTT
CASNRDSFRPQHF
>-|TRBV7-9|TRBJ2-3|once
TGTGCCAGCAGCTTAGCGGCAGAGCGTCAAGATACGCAGTATTTT
CASSLAAERQDTQYF
>TRBD2|TRBV29-1|TRBJ2-5|many
TGCAGCGTTGAAGCCTATCCACTCTCCGGGACTAGCGGGAAAGAGACCCAGTACTTC
CSVEAYPLSGTSGKETQYF
>TRBD2|TRBV20-1|TRBJ2-7|many
TGCAGTGCGAGAGAGGGGACTAGCGGGCCCTACGAGCAGTACTTC
CSAREGTSGPYEQYF
>TRBD1|TRBV20-1|TRBJ2-1|-
TGCAGTGCACAGGACAGGGCGTACAATGAGCAGTTCTTC
CSAQDRAYNEQFF
>-|TRBV3-1|TRBJ2-2|many
TGTGCCAGCAGCCCCTCCGGGGAGCTGTTTTTT
CASSPSGELFF
>TRBD2|TRBV9|TRBJ2-3|few
TGTGCCAGCGATCTAGCGGGAGGGATGACAGATACGCAGTATTTT
CASDLAGGMTDTQYF
>-|TRBV6-4|TRBJ1-6|many
TGTGCCAGCAGTGAGAGGCCGGAACCATCGACCCTCCACTTT
CASSERPEPSTLHF
>-|TRBV19|TRBJ2-6|many
TGTGCCAGCGGGCTAACACACTCTGGGGCCAACGTCCTGACTTTC
CASGLTHSGANVLTF
>-|TRBV6-5|TRBJ2-7|-
TGTGCCAGCAGCCGGGACTTCAGGGACGAGCAGTACTTC
CASSRDFRDEQYF
>-|TRBV27|TRBJ2-7|many
TGTGCCAGCAGTTTATTTCCGAAGTACGAGCAGTACTTC
CASSLFPKYEQYF
>TRBD2|TRBV20-1|TRBJ2-3|many
TGCAGTGCGCCACTAGCGGGAGCTGGAGATACGCAGTATTTT
CSAPLAGAGDTQYF
>-|TRBV7-2|TRBJ2-7|few
TGTGCCAGCAGCTTAGGGGCAGCCCCGCCCTACTTC
CASSLGAAPPYF
>-|TRBV7-8|TRBJ2-5|many
TGTGCCAGCAGTCAAACTCCCGGAGAGACCCAGTACTTC
CASSQTPGETQYF
>TRBD1|TRBV4-1|TRBJ2-1|many
TGCGCCAGCAGCTCCCGACATGGGACAGGGGACTACAATGAGCAGTTCTTC
CASSSRHGTGDYNEQFF
>-|TRBV2|TRBJ1-5|many
TGTGCCAGCAGTGTTCGTGAGACGGGGGGCAGCAATCAGCCCCAGCATTTT
CASSVRETGGSNQPQHF
>-|TRBV10-3|TRBJ2-3|-
TGTGCCATCAGTGCGGGAGCAGATACGCAGTATTTT
CAISAGADTQYF
>-|TRBV7-3|TRBJ2-1|-
TGTGCCAGCAGCTTAAGCGGCTCAGACTACAATGAGCAGTTCTTC
CASSLSGSDYNEQFF
>-|TRBV30|TRBJ2-3|-
TGCGCCTGGAATAGAGGCACAGATACGCAGTATTTT
CAWNRGTDTQYF
>-|TRBV29-1|TRBJ2-4|-
TGCAGCGCCCAAGGCGGGGATAACATTCAGTACTTC
CSAQGGDNIQYF
>-|TRBV3-1|TRBJ1-2|many
TGTGCCAGCAGCCGGACAGAATATGGCTACACCTTC
CASSRTEYGYTF
>-|TRBV11-2|TRBJ2-1|medium-sized
TGTGCCAGCAGCTTAGACCCCGTACTAGTCGAGGAGCAGTTCTTC
CASSLDPVLVEEQFF
>TRBD2|TRBV7-9|TRBJ2-2|many
TGTGCCACTCGGACTAGCGGGAGCACCGGGGAGCTGTTTTTT
CATRTSGSTGELFF
>TRBD1|TRBV7-9|TRBJ2-1|many
TGTGCCAGCAGCCGAGGGACAGGCCGGGGAAATGAGCAGTTCTTC
CASSRGTGRGNEQFF
>TRBD2|TRBV11-2|TRBJ2-7|many
TGTGCCAGCAGCTTAGGACTAGCGGGAGACGAGCAGTACTTC
CASSLGLAGDEQYF
>TRBD2|TRBV20-1|TRBJ2-7|many
TGCAGTGCCCCAGGACTAGCGGGAGCGGCCTACGAGCAGTACTTC
CSAPGLAGAAYEQYF
>-|TRBV18|TRBJ1-5|many
TGTGCCAGCTCACCCGCGGAGGGGCAGCCCCAGCATTTT
CASSPAEGQPQHF
>-|TRBV12-3/TRBV12-4|TRBJ1-6|many
TGTGCCAGCAGTTCCCGACAAGGGACTGGAAAAAATTCACCCCTCCACTTT
CASSSRQGTGKNSPLHF
>TRBD1|TRBV6-4|TRBJ1-6|many
TGTGCCAGCAGTGACTCGACAGGGGGCAATTCACCCCTCCACTTT
CASSDSTGGNSPLHF
>-|TRBV11-1|TRBJ2-7|many
TGTGCCAGCAGCTTAGCGGGACTTAGCCTCGAGCAGTACTTC
CASSLAGLSLEQYF
>TRBD1|TRBV6-5|TRBJ2-3|many
TGTGCCAGCAGTTGGACAGGGGGCGGCACAGATACGCAGTATTTT
CASSWTGGGTDTQYF
>-|TRBV4-1|TRBJ1-5|many
TGCGCCAGCAGCCAAGATTCGCGGCAGGGAGGACAGCCCCAGCATTTT
CASSQDSRQGGQPQHF
>-|TRBV6-4|TRBJ2-3|many
TGTGCCAGCAGTGCCGGCCCCGAGGATACGCAGTATTTT
CASSAGPEDTQYF
>-|TRBV14|TRBJ2-7|many
TGTGCCAGCAGCCAAGTATACTACGAGCAGTACTTC
CASSQVYYEQYF
>-|TRBV20-1|TRBJ1-1|few
TGCAGTGCTAGAGAAGACAGACTGAACACTGAAGCTTTCTTT
CSAREDRLNTEAFF
>-|TRBV12-3/TRBV12-4|TRBJ2-7|-
TGTGCCAGCAGTTCACCAATCGATCCGTACGAGCAGTACTTC
CASSSPIDPYEQYF
>TRBD2|TRBV28|TRBJ2-2|many
TGTGCCAGCAAACTAGCGGGAGGCGCGGCCGGGGAGCTGTTTTTT
CASKLAGGAAGELFF
>TRBD2|TRBV20-1|TRBJ2-1|many
TGCAGTGCTAGAGCAAGCGGGATGGGAGAGCAGTTCTTC
CSARASGMGEQFF
>-|TRBV11-2|TRBJ2-1|many
TGTGCCAGCAGCCGTCGTGGGCGCTCAAGCTCCTACAATGAGCAGTTCTTC
CASSRRGRSSSYNEQFF
>-|TRBV14|TRBJ2-7|few
TGTGCCAGCAGCCAAGATCACTCCTACGAGCAGTACTTC
CASSQDHSYEQYF
>-|TRBV19|TRBJ2-6|many
TGTGCCAGTAGTAGAGAGAACCCCGGCGGATCTGGGGCCAACGTCCTGACTTTC
CASSRENPGGSGANVLTF
>-|TRBV7-2|TRBJ1-1|few
TGTGCCAGCAGCTTAGAATGGGTGAACACTGAAGCTTTCTTT
CASSLEWVNTEAFF
>-|TRBV24-1|TRBJ1-5|many
TGTGCCACCAGTTCTCGACAGCTCCAGCCCCAGCATTTT
CATSSRQLQPQHF
>TRBD2|TRBV3-1|TRBJ2-7|-
TGTGCCAGCAGCCAAGCCGCCAAGGGCGGGAGGTACGAGCAGTACTTC
CASSQAAKGGRYEQYF
>TRBD2|TRBV19|TRBJ2-7|many
TGTGCCAGTAGGATGACTAGCGGGTACGAGCAGTACTTC
CASRMTSGYEQYF
>TRBD2|TRBV3-1|TRBJ2-5|many
TGTGCCAGCAGCCAGTCCGAAGGACTAGCGGGCCAAGAGACCCAGTACTTC
CASSQSEGLAGQETQYF
>-|TRBV27|TRBJ2-1|many
TGTGCCAGCGCCCCTCCGGGGGCCTCATACAATGAGCAGTTCTTC
CASAPPGASYNEQFF
>TRBD1|TRBV6-6|TRBJ1-1|-
TGTGCCAGCTCCTTAGGGACAGAGATGCGGGCTTTCTTT
CASSLGTEMRAFF
>-|TRBV6-2/TRBV6-3|TRBJ2-3|many
TGTGCCAGCAGTAGGGACTTCACAGATACGCAGTATTTT
CASSRDFTDTQYF
>-|TRBV7-8|TRBJ2-1|many
TGTGCCAGCAGCTTAGGAGGGTGGGGTAATGAGCAGTTCTTC
CASSLGGWGNEQFF
>TRBD1|TRBV20-1|TRBJ1-2|many
TGCAGTGCTCAACCGACAGGGAGCTATGGCTACACCTTC
CSAQPTGSYGYTF
>-|TRBV30|TRBJ1-1|many
TGTGCCTGGAGTTTAGTTTTGGTCAGCGAAGCTTTCTTT
CAWSLVLVSEAFF
>-|TRBV7-2|TRBJ2-1|many
TGTGCCAGCAGCTTAGTAGCGCGGAGCTCCTACAATGAGCAGTTCTTC
CASSLVARSSYNEQFF
>TRBD1|TRBV15|TRBJ1-4|many
TGTGCCACCAGCAGAGCTATACAGGGGGATCCGTTTTTT
CATSRAIQGDPFF
>-|TRBV20-1|TRBJ1-4|many
TGCAGTGCTAGAGTGGGGCAAGAAAAACTGTTTTTT
CSARVGQEKLFF
>-|TRBV6-1|TRBJ2-7|many
TGTGCCAGCAGTGGTCTAGCGGACAGGACCTACGAGCAGTACTTC
CASSGLADRTYEQYF
>-|TRBV20-1|TRBJ2-3|many
TGCAGTGAGCTGGCCACAGATACGCAGTATTTT
CSELATDTQYF
>TRBD2|TRBV7-6|TRBJ2-1|many
TGTGCCAGCAGCTTACTCCCCGGGACTAGCGGGATTGATGAGCAGTTCTTC
CASSLLPGTSGIDEQFF